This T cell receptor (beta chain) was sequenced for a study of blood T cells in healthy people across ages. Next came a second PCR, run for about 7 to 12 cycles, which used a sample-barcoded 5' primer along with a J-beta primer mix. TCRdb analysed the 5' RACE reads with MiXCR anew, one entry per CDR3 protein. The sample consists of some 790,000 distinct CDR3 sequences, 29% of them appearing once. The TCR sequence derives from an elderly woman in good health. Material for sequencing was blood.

The CDR3 region is CAISESRRDSPLHF. The CDR3, as DNA: TGTGCCATCAGTGAGTCTAGGCGGGATTCACCCCTCCACTTT. The V call is TRBV10-3, the J call TRBJ1-6; D is unclear. In germline, CDR1 is ENHRY, CDR2 SYGVKD. This CDR3 region has 14 residues. V was shortened by 0 bases and J by 8 bases, with 8 bases between the two germline ends.